This T cell receptor (beta chain) appears in the sequencing data of a study of T cells after yellow fever vaccination. Study conclusions and caveats: Peaking on day 5 versus 15, the secondary response was faster but weaker.

The authors made TCR cDNA by 5'RACE template switching, adding a universal primer site and UMIs. One entry per CDR3 protein, called by TCRdb with MiXCR from the 5' RACE reads. This sample yields approximately 250,000 distinct CDR3 sequences, of which 3.6% are seen a single time; 15% to 20% belongs to the top ten. Germline CDR1 reads SGHAT; CDR2 reads FQNNGV. The length of the CDR3 is 14 residues. V gave up 5 bases and J gave up 9 bases; unmatched junction bases: 8. This clonotype was found many times. The target antigen is unknown. V gene TRBV11-2 combines with J gene TRBJ2-1, with TRBD2 matching 9 bases. The sequence was collected from a man younger than 35 who received the YFV17D yellow fever vaccine. The sample consisted of PBMCs, taken 15 days after the yellow fever booster vaccination. The CDR3 nucleotides are TGTGCCAGCAGCCCCTTGCGGGGGGGCCTTGAGCAGTTCTTC. This sequence encodes CASSPLRGGLEQFF.